This entry lists 23 T cell receptor beta chains sequenced from one sample in a study of T cells in Graves' hyperthyroidism and ophthalmopathy. Amplification of TCR beta CDR3 regions was performed using RNA transcripts as template. First-round RT-PCR with HTBI primers amplified the TCR CDR3 region. TCRdb processed the multiplex PCR reads anew with MiXCR; each CDR3 protein has one entry. This table holds nearly 250,000 distinct CDR3 sequences, about 17% found once. The material sequenced was blood. The receptors originated from a young woman with Graves' ophthalmopathy.

The genes are TRBV7-6 and TRBJ2-1; 9 bases line up with TRBD1. J lost 4 bases, V lost 1 base, and 8 bases had no gene match. Germline CDR1 SGHVS, CDR2 FNYEAQ. CDR3 length: 17 amino acids. The CDR3 region is CASSLGPGTGLYNEQFF. The CDR3 DNA reads as TGTGCCAGCAGCTTAGGGCCCGGGACAGGGCTATACAATGAGCAGTTCTTC.

This clonotype was seen many times. The chain carries TRBV5-1 and TRBJ2-7; the D gene could be TRBD1 or TRBD2 (5 bases each). The germline gives CDR1 SGHRS, CDR2 YFSETQ. The CDR3 length is 15 residues. V lost 5 bases, J lost 3 bases, and 18 bases lay in between. For the CDR3, the DNA is TGCGCCAGCAGTTTTAGCGAGGGGCCCATCTACGAGCAGTACTTC. It translates to CASSFSEGPIYEQYF.

The chain combines TRBV12-3 or TRBV12-4 with TRBJ2-1; D may be TRBD2 (6 bases). The CDR3 is 12 amino acids. V was clipped by 6 bases and J by 6 bases, with 9 bases between them. The CDR3, as DNA: TGTGCCAGCAGCGGGACTGTCAATGAGCAGTTCTTC. This translates into CASSGTVNEQFF.

This clonotype was detected many times. The CDR3 DNA reads as TGTGCCAGCAGCGTATCCGCCGGTGAGACCCAGTACTTC. It is translated as CASSVSAGETQYF. The V gene is TRBV9, the J gene TRBJ2-5; D call uncertain. Germline CDR1 SGDLS, CDR2 YYNGEE. V lost 1 base and J 5 bases, leaving 9 bases between the germline ends. The CDR3 runs 13 residues.

This clonotype has ten or more counts. The chain carries TRBV20-1 and TRBJ2-3; tentatively, D is TRBD1 (6 bases). Germline CDR1 and CDR2: DFQATT and SNEGSKA (reference sequence). Trimming left V 1 base short and J 6 bases short, with 11 bases between. This CDR3 has 13 amino acids. CDR3 sequence (DNA): TGCAGTGCTAGAGTCAGGGGCCCGGATACGCAGTATTTT. Its protein product is CSARVRGPDTQYF.

Only a few counts were recorded for this clonotype. CDR3 DNA: TGTGCCAGTAGTGCGCAACCGGGACTAGCGGGAGGGGACATTCAGTACTTC. Its translation is CASSAQPGLAGGDIQYF. V usage is TRBV19 and J usage is TRBJ2-4; 16 bases are a match to TRBD2. With V trimmed by 5 bases and J by 8 bases, 9 bases remained unmatched. CDR3 length: 17 residues. CDR1 and CDR2 from the germline V gene are LNHDA and SQIVND (reference sequence).

This clonotype has more than one count but fewer than ten. The chain carries TRBV19 and TRBJ1-5; D gene ambiguous. Trimming stripped 4 bases from V and 3 bases from J, with 7 bases between. The CDR3 extends over 13 amino acids. CDR1 and CDR2 (germline): LNHDA, SQIVND (reference sequence). CDR3 in DNA: TGTGCCAGTAGTAGGGGATTCAATCAGCCCCAGCATTTT. This codes for CASSRGFNQPQHF.

In its sample, this clonotype was seen a few times. The V call is TRBV7-2, the J call TRBJ2-1; 8 bases fit TRBD2. V shed 1 base, J shed 12 bases, and the junction held 8 bases outside the gene matches. The V gene's germline CDR1 is SGHTA and CDR2 FQGNSA. The CDR3 spans 14 residues. CDR3 nucleotides: TGTGCCAGCAGCTTAGATTTTGGGGCGGGAGGGCAGTTCTTC. Its protein product is CASSLDFGAGGQFF.

This clonotype occurred many times. This rearrangement joins TRBV3-1 to TRBJ2-7; D ambiguous. The CDR3 runs 12 residues. The V and J ends lost 0 bases and 4 bases respectively, with 4 bases between them. The germline V gene encodes CDR1 LGHDT and CDR2 YNNKEL (reference sequence). The DNA for the CDR3 is TGTGCCAGCAGCCAAGAGAGTTACGAGCAGTACTTC. Its protein is CASSQESYEQYF.

This clonotype was found many times. The chain recombines TRBV28 with TRBJ2-5; TRBD1 might be the D (6 bases). Per germline, CDR1 MDHEN and CDR2 SYDVKM. The CDR3 covers 20 residues. V lost 6 bases, J lost 1 base, and 30 bases lay in between. DNA of the CDR3: TGTGCCAGCAGCCAGACCGACAGGACCGTTCGGGATACTTTCCAAGAGACCCAGTACTTC. It codes for CASSQTDRTVRDTFQETQYF.

This clonotype was found many times. V is TRBV9 and J is TRBJ2-1, with TRBD2 matching over 10 bases. The germline CDR1 and CDR2 sequences are SGDLS and YYNGEE. The V segment lost 0 bases and the J segment 2 bases; nucleotides outside the gene matches: 5. The length of the CDR3 is 17 residues. The CDR3 here is CASSVDPGTSAYNEQFF. The CDR3 DNA reads TGTGCCAGCAGCGTAGACCCCGGGACTAGCGCCTACAATGAGCAGTTCTTC.

This clonotype was recorded many times. The chain combines TRBV7-2 with TRBJ2-2; 7 positions agree with TRBD2. Germline V gene sequence: CDR1 SGHTA, CDR2 FQGNSA. V dropped 6 bases and J dropped 0; count of bases not matched to a gene: 7. The CDR3 is 16 amino acids. The CDR3 nucleotides read TGTGCCAGCAGTTACAGCGGGACTGCGAACACCGGGGAGCTGTTTTTT. Amino acid sequence: CASSYSGTANTGELFF.

This clonotype has only a few counts. The chain couples TRBV5-4 to TRBJ1-2; no reliable D call. CDR3 length: 14 residues. The germline V and J ends were trimmed by 0 bases and 2 bases, with 8 bases remaining between them. Germline loops: CDR1 SGHNT, CDR2 YYREEE (reference sequence). The CDR3 nucleotides read TGTGCCAGCAGCTTGGGGGCGGGAAACTATGGCTACACCTTC. Its translation: CASSLGAGNYGYTF.

The V gene is TRBV3-1, the J gene TRBJ2-2; 9 bases are shared with TRBD2. The V gene end was trimmed by 4 bases and the J gene end by 3 bases; junction bases not matched to a gene: 3. The CDR3 is 15 amino acids. Germline CDR1 LGHDT, CDR2 YNNKEL (reference sequence). CDR3 amino acids: CASSPRLADTGELFF. The CDR3 DNA follows: TGTGCCAGCAGCCCGCGACTAGCGGACACCGGGGAGCTGTTTTTT.

This clonotype was counted at least ten times. The rearrangement joins TRBV28 to TRBJ2-1; D possibly uses TRBD1 or TRBD2 (5 bases each). The V gene lost 2 bases and the J gene lost 9 bases, with 11 bases spanning the gap. Germline CDR1 MDHEN, CDR2 SYDVKM. This CDR3 has 13 amino acids. CDR3 in amino acids: CASSLGTAGEQFF. CDR3 bases: TGTGCCAGCAGTTTAGGGACCGCCGGTGAGCAGTTCTTC.

There are many counts of this clonotype. The chain joins TRBV27 to TRBJ2-1, with D perhaps TRBD2 (5 bases). With 4 bases removed from V and 7 bases from J, the gap between germline ends came to 17 bases. Germline V gene data show CDR1 as MNHEY and CDR2 as SMNVEV (reference sequence). The CDR3 loop spans 15 amino acids. CDR3 in DNA: TGTGCCAGCAGTTCGGCGGGCCCCAAAGTGAATGAGCAGTTCTTC. Its translation is CASSSAGPKVNEQFF.

This clonotype showed up many times. The rearrangement uses TRBV19 and TRBJ2-7; the D is unclear. The CDR3 sequence is 14 residues long. Germline CDR1 reads LNHDA; CDR2 reads SQIVND (reference sequence). The germline V and J ends were trimmed by 3 bases and 1 base, with 10 bases remaining between them. The CDR3 reads CASSIKGSSYEQYF. CDR3 bases: TGTGCCAGTAGTATTAAGGGATCGTCCTACGAGCAGTACTTC.

The V gene is TRBV19, the J gene TRBJ2-1; 10 nucleotides line up with TRBD2. From germline, CDR1 is LNHDA and CDR2 SQIVND (reference sequence). With V trimmed by 2 bases and J by 4 bases, 2 bases remained unmatched. This CDR3 is built from 15 residues. This CDR3 is CASSIWTSGYNEQFF. As DNA, the CDR3 is TGTGCCAGTAGTATATGGACTAGCGGTTACAATGAGCAGTTCTTC.

This sequence joins TRBV7-9 and TRBJ2-1; 15 bases are shared with TRBD2. With V trimmed by 8 bases and J by 9 bases, 11 bases remained unmatched. CDR3 length: 16 residues. The germline CDR1 and CDR2 sequences are SEHNR and FQNEAQ (reference sequence). CDR3 sequence reads: CASGQGLAGGRGEQFF. The CDR3 DNA follows: TGTGCCAGCGGCCAAGGACTAGCGGGGGGGCGAGGTGAGCAGTTCTTC.

The sample holds many counts of this clonotype. The chain employs TRBV20-1 and TRBJ2-5, with 8 bases aligning to TRBD2. Germline V CDR1 and CDR2: DFQATT, SNEGSKA (reference sequence). V was pared by 6 bases and J by 5 bases, with 14 bases of the junction left unmatched. This CDR3 comprises 15 residues. The CDR3 DNA sequence: TGCAGTGCGCGAGCGGGGGCACCCATGGGGGAGACCCAGTACTTC. Translating gives CSARAGAPMGETQYF.

This clonotype has a count of ten or more. The chain recombines TRBV7-9 with TRBJ1-2; the D gene is possibly TRBD1 (6 bases). Germline V gene lookup returns CDR1 SEHNR and CDR2 FQNEAQ (reference sequence). This CDR3 comprises 15 residues. The ends were cut back, 7 bases at V and 4 bases at J, with 19 bases in the middle. CDR3 nucleotide sequence: TGTGCCAGCACCGAAGGAATCGGGGGCGTCTATGGCTACACCTTC. It codes for CASTEGIGGVYGYTF.

In its sample, this clonotype was seen many times. The chain carries TRBV7-8 and TRBJ1-5; the D gene is possibly TRBD1 (6 bases). This CDR3 spans 17 amino acids. CDR1 and CDR2 (germline): SGHVS, FQNEAQ. V was shortened by 5 bases and J by 0 bases, with 17 bases between the two germline ends. The CDR3 DNA reads as TGTGCCAGCAGCGCAGGGGCTCCGGCTTATAGCAATCAGCCCCAGCATTTT. Protein sequence: CASSAGAPAYSNQPQHF.

The chain recombines TRBV11-2 with TRBJ2-1; D is tentatively TRBD1 or TRBD2 (5 bases each). Trimming shortened V by 1 base and J by 2 bases, and 12 bases separated the two germline ends. Germline-derived CDR1 and CDR2 are SGHAT and FQNNGV. The CDR3 extends over 16 amino acids. DNA for the CDR3: TGTGCCAGCAGCTTAGCGACGGGACCACCCTACAATGAGCAGTTCTTC. Its translation: CASSLATGPPYNEQFF.